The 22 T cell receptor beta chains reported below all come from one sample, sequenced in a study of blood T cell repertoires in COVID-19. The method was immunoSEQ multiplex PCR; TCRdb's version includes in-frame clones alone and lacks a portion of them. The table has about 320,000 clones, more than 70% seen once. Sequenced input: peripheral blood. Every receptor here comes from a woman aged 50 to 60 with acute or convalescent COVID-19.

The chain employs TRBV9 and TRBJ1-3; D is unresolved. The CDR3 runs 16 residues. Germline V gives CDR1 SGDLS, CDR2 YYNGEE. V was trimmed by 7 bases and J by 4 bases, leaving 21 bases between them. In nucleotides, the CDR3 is TGTGCCAGCCGCCTGCAAATTGGACTCGAGGGAAACACCATATATTTT. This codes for CASRLQIGLEGNTIYF. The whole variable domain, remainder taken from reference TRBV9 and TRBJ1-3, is DSGVTQTPKHLITATGQRVTLRCSPRSGDLSVYWYQQSLDQGLQFLIQYYNGEERAKGNILERFSAQQFPDLHSELNLSSLELGDSALYFCASRLQIGLEGNTIYFGEGSWLTVV.

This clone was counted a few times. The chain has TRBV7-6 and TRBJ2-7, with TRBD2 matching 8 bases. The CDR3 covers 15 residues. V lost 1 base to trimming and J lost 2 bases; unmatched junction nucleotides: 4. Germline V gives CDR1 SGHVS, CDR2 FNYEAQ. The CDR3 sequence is CASSLEAGEPYEQYF. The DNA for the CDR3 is TGTGCCAGCAGCTTAGAAGCGGGAGAACCCTACGAGCAGTACTTC.

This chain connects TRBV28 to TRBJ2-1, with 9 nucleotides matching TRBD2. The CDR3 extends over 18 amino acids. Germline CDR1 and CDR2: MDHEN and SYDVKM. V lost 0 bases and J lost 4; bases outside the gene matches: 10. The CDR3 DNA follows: TGTGCCAGCAGTTTATGGCCCCCACTAGCGGGTCCTTACAATGAGCAGTTCTTC. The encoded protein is CASSLWPPLAGPYNEQFF.

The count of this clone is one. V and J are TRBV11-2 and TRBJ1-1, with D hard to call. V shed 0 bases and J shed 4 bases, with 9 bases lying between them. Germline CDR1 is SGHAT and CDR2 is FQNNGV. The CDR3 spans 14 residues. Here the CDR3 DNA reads TGTGCCAGCAGCTTAGACTTCGGTGGCACTGAAGCTTTCTTT. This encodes CASSLDFGGTEAFF.

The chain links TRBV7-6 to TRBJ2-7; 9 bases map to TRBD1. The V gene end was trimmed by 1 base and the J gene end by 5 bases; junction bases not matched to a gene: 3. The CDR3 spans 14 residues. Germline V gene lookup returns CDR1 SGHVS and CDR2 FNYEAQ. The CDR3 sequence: CASSLVRTGDEQYF. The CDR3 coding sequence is TGTGCCAGCAGCTTAGTTCGGACAGGGGACGAGCAGTACTTC.

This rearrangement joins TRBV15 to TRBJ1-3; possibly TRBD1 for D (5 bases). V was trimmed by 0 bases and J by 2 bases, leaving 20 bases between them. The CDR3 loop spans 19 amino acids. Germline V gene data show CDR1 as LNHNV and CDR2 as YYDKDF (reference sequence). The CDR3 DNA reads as TGTGCCACCAGCAGAGATCGCCTTTCGGGCAGGGAAACTGGAAACACCATATATTTT. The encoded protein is CATSRDRLSGRETGNTIYF.

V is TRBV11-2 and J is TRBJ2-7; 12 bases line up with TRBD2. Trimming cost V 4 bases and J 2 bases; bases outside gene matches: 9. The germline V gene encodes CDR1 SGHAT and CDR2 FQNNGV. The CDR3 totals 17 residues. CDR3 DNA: TGTGCCAGCAGCTCCGGGGTGGCTAGCGGGAGGGCCTACGAGCAGTACTTC. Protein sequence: CASSSGVASGRAYEQYF.

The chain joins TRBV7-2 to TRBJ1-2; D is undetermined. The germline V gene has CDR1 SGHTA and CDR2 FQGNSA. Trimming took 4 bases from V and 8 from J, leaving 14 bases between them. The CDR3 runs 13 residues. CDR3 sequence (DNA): TGTGCCAGCAGCTCCCCGAGTCTCGTCGGCTACACCTTC. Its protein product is CASSSPSLVGYTF.

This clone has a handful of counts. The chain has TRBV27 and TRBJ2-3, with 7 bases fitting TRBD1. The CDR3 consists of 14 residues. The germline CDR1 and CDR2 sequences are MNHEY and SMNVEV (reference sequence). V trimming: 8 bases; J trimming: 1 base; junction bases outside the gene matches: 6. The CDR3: CASGDRAGTDTQYF. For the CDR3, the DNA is TGTGCCAGCGGCGACAGGGCGGGCACAGATACGCAGTATTTT.

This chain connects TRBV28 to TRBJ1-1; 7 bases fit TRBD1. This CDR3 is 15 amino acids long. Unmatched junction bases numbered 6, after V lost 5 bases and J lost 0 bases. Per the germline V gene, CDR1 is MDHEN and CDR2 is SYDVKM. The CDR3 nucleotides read TGTGCCAGCAGTCCCGGGACAGAAATGAACACTGAAGCTTTCTTT. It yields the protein CASSPGTEMNTEAFF.

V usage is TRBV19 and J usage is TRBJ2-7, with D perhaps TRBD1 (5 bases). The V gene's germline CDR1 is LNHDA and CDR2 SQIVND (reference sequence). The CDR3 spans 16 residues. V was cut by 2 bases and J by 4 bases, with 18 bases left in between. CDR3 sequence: CASSIRSGGHKYEQYF. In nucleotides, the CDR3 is TGTGCCAGTAGTATAAGGTCGGGCGGACATAAATACGAGCAGTACTTC.

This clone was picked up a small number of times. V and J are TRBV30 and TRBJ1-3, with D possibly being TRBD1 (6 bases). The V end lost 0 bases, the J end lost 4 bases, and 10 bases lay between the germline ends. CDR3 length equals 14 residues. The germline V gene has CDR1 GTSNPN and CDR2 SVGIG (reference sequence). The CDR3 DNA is TGTGCCTGGAGTGTAGGGGGAGCCGGAAACACCATATATTTT. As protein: CAWSVGGAGNTIYF.

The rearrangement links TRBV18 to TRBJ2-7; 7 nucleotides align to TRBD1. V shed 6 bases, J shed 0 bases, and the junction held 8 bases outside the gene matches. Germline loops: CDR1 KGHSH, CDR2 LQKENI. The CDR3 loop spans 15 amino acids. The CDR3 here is CASSPPGQYSYEQYF. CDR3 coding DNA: TGTGCCAGCTCTCCTCCGGGACAGTACTCCTACGAGCAGTACTTC.

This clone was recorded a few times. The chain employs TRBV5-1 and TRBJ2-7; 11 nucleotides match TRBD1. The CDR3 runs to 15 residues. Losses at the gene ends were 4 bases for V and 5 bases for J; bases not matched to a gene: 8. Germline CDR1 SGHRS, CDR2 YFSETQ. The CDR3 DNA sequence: TGCGCCAGCAGCGCCGGACAGGGGGCATTACACGAGCAGTACTTC. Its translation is CASSAGQGALHEQYF.

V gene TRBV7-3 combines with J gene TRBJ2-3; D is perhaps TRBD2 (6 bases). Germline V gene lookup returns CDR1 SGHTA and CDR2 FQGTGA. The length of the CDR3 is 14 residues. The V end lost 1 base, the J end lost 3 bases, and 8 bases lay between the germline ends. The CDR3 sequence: CASSLRLETDTQYF. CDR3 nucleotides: TGTGCCAGCAGCTTAAGACTAGAAACAGATACGCAGTATTTT.

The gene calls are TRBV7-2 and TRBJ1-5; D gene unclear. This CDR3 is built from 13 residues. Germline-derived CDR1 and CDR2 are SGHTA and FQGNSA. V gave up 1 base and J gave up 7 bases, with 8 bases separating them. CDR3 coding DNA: TGTGCCAGCAGCTTAGATCCGGGGCAGCCCCAGCATTTT. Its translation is CASSLDPGQPQHF. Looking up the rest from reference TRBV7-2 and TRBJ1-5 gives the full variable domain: GAGVSQSPSNKVTEKGKDVELRCDPISGHTALYWYRQSLGQGLEFLIYFQGNSAPDKSGLPSDRFSAERTGGSVSTLTIQRTQQEDSAVYLCASSLDPGQPQHFGDGTRLSIL.

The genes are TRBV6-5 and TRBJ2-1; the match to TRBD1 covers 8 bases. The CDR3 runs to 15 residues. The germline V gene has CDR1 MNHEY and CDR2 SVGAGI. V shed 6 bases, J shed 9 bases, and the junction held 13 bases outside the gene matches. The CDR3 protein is CASRDRVLSNSEQFF. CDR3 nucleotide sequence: TGTGCCAGCAGGGACAGGGTCCTATCTAATAGTGAGCAGTTCTTC.

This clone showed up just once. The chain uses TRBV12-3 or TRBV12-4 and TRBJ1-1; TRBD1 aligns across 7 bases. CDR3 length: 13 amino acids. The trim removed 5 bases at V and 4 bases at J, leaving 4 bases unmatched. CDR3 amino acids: CASSRQGITEAFF. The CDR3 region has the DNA TGTGCCAGCAGTCGACAGGGTATCACTGAAGCTTTCTTT.

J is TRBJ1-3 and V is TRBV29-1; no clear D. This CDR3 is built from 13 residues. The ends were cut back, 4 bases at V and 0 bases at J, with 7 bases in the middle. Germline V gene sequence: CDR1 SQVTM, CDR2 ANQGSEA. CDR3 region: CSVARSSGNTIYF. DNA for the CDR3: TGCAGCGTTGCAAGGAGCTCTGGAAACACCATATATTTT.

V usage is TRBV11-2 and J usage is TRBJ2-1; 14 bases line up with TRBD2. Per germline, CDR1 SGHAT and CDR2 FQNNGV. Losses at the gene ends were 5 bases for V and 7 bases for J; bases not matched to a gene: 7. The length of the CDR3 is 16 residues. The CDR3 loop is CASSPKGLAGDNEQFF. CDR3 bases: TGTGCCAGCAGCCCTAAGGGACTAGCGGGAGATAATGAGCAGTTCTTC.

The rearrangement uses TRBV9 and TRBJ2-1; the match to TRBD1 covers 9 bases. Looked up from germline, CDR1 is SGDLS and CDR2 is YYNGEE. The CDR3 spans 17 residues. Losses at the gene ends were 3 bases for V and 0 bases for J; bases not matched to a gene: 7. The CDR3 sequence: CASSGRDRASSYNEQFF. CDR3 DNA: TGTGCCAGCAGCGGCCGGGACAGGGCGAGCTCCTACAATGAGCAGTTCTTC.

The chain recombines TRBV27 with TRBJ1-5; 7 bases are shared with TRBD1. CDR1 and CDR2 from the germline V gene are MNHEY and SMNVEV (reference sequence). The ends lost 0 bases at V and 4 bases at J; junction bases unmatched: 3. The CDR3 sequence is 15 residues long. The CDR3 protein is CASSLSPRGNQPQHF. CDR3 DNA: TGTGCCAGCAGTTTATCGCCCAGGGGGAATCAGCCCCAGCATTTT.